Presented here are 23 T cell receptor beta chains from one specimen sequenced in a study of cytomegalovirus exposure and HLA in healthy donors. Assay used: immunoSEQ multiplex PCR; TCRdb lists only in-frame clones, some missing. This sample has 200,000 to 250,000 clones, with 75% to 90% found just once. The sequenced sample consisted of PBMCs. Source of these receptors: a woman aged 18-29 years in good health and CMV-seronegative.

V usage is TRBV4-1 and J usage is TRBJ1-2; no clear D gene. Germline lookup yields CDR1 MGHRA and CDR2 YSYEKL. There are 14 residues in the CDR3. V lost 2 bases to trimming and J lost 3 bases, with 10 bases between them. This CDR3 reads CASSQTGGDYGYTF. CDR3 coding DNA: TGCGCCAGCAGCCAAACGGGCGGAGACTATGGCTACACCTTC.

V is TRBV29-1 and J is TRBJ2-7; 7 positions agree with TRBD1. V lost 4 bases to trimming and J lost 4 bases; unmatched junction nucleotides: 7. The CDR3 has 13 residues. Germline CDR1 is SQVTM and CDR2 is ANQGSEA. The CDR3 loop reads CSVGWDSKYEQYF. The CDR3 DNA sequence: TGCAGCGTTGGTTGGGACAGTAAGTACGAGCAGTACTTC.

CDR3 protein: CASSLTATYEQYF. CDR3 sequence (DNA): TGTGCCAGCAGTTTGACGGCTACCTACGAGCAGTACTTC. The V and J genes are TRBV28 and TRBJ2-7; D unclear. CDR1 is MDHEN and CDR2 is SYDVKM in the germline V gene. The CDR3 totals 13 residues. V lost 3 bases and J lost 2, with 8 bases in between.

The chain joins TRBV6-5 to TRBJ2-2; maybe TRBD2 (5 bases). The CDR3 loop spans 15 amino acids. The V end was cut by 0 bases, the J end by 5 bases, with 10 bases between. Germline lookup yields CDR1 MNHEY and CDR2 SVGAGI. This chain's CDR3 is CASSYSAGGTGELFF. CDR3 bases: TGTGCCAGCAGTTACTCGGCGGGTGGTACCGGGGAGCTGTTTTTT.

The chain recombines TRBV6-1 with TRBJ1-5; D gene uncertain. The germline V gene encodes CDR1 MNHNS and CDR2 SASEGT. The germline V and J ends were trimmed by 7 bases and 0 bases, with 1 base remaining between them. This CDR3 region has 11 residues. The CDR3 protein is CASNSNQPQHF. The CDR3 DNA reads as TGTGCCAGCAATAGCAATCAGCCCCAGCATTTT.

The chain has TRBV7-3 and TRBJ1-1, with 7 nucleotides matching TRBD1. CDR1 and CDR2 (germline): SGHTA, FQGTGA. The J segment lost 0 bases and the V segment lost 5 bases, leaving 3 bases of the junction unmatched. The CDR3 has 14 amino acids. CDR3 bases: TGTGCCAGCAGCCCGGGACAGATGAACACTGAAGCTTTCTTT. Protein: CASSPGQMNTEAFF.

This clone was picked up a small number of times. The genes are TRBV5-1 and TRBJ1-2, with D maybe TRBD1 (5 bases). The CDR3 has 14 residues. Germline CDR1 and CDR2: SGHRS and YFSETQ. Trimming removed 0 bases from V and 8 bases from J, with 14 bases in between. CDR3: CASSLGQGNLGYTF. CDR3 nucleotides: TGCGCCAGCAGCTTGGGCCAGGGAAACCTAGGCTACACCTTC.

V gene TRBV28 combines with J gene TRBJ2-7; D remains unclear. The V gene's germline CDR1 is MDHEN and CDR2 SYDVKM. The CDR3 runs to 14 residues. The V end was cut by 6 bases, the J end by 7 bases, with 19 bases between. The CDR3 coding sequence is TGTGCCAGCAGACTGGGGTCCCTCACCATTGAGCAGTACTTC. This translates into CASRLGSLTIEQYF.

The V gene is TRBV5-6, the J gene TRBJ1-1; possibly TRBD1 for D (6 bases). The CDR3 contains 13 residues. Per the germline V gene, CDR1 is SGHDT and CDR2 is YYEEEE. Trimming pared 4 bases from V and 6 bases from J, leaving 13 bases between. In nucleotides, the CDR3 is TGTGCCAGCAGCGGTCAGGGGACTCCTGAAGCTTTCTTT. Residues: CASSGQGTPEAFF.

The chain recombines TRBV13 with TRBJ2-1, with no clear D. The V gene lost 7 bases and the J gene lost 0 bases, with 16 bases spanning the gap. The CDR3 loop spans 16 amino acids. Germline CDR1 PRHDT, CDR2 FYEKMQ (reference sequence). CDR3 protein: CASTSNSVDSYNEQFF. For the CDR3, the DNA is TGTGCCAGCACAAGTAACTCGGTAGACTCCTACAATGAGCAGTTCTTC.

The V and J genes are TRBV10-3 and TRBJ2-5; 9 positions match TRBD2. The CDR3 sequence is 17 residues long. CDR1 is ENHRY and CDR2 is SYGVKD in the germline V gene. The ends lost 0 bases at V and 5 bases at J; junction bases unmatched: 10. The CDR3 DNA is TGTGCCATCAGTGAGTCTCACTTGCGGGAGGGCCGGGAGACCCAGTACTTC. Translating gives CAISESHLREGRETQYF.

CDR3 sequence: CASSEAISTGNTIYF. The CDR3 DNA follows: TGTGCCAGCAGTGAAGCTATATCCACCGGGAACACCATATATTTT. This sequence joins TRBV2 and TRBJ1-3; D is ambiguous. Looked up from germline, CDR1 is SNHLY and CDR2 is FYNNEI. This CDR3 comprises 15 residues. Trimming left V 0 bases short and J 7 bases short, with 13 bases between.

This clone was picked up one time. V gene TRBV7-8 combines with J gene TRBJ2-3; 14 bases agree with TRBD2. There are 17 residues in the CDR3. CDR1 and CDR2 (germline): SGHVS, FQNEAQ. V lost 1 base, J lost 8 bases, and 8 bases stayed unmatched. CDR3 sequence reads: CASSLVGGLAGGVTQYF. The CDR3 DNA reads TGTGCCAGCAGCTTAGTTGGTGGACTAGCGGGGGGTGTTACGCAGTATTTT.

V gene TRBV6-5 combines with J gene TRBJ2-1, with D perhaps given as TRBD1 or TRBD2 (6 bases each). CDR1 is MNHEY and CDR2 is SVGAGI in the germline V gene. The V gene lost 0 bases and the J gene lost 7 bases, with 16 bases spanning the gap. CDR3 length: 16 residues. CDR3 sequence reads: CASSYSRHIGGNEQFF. The CDR3 DNA reads as TGTGCCAGCAGTTACTCGAGGCATATAGGGGGGAATGAGCAGTTCTTC.

The chain is built from TRBV28 and TRBJ1-2, with TRBD1 as a possible D gene (5 bases). Germline loops: CDR1 MDHEN, CDR2 SYDVKM. The CDR3 runs 12 residues. V dropped 8 bases and J dropped 1 base, with 8 bases sitting between them. CDR3 DNA sequence: TGTGCCAGCCGACAGCTTAACTATGGCTACACCTTC. It encodes CASRQLNYGYTF.

This clone was found once. An end of the junction does not agree with germline; a read error may underlie this. This chain connects TRBV2 to TRBJ1-4; 7 bases match TRBD1. This CDR3 is 13 amino acids long. Germline CDR1 reads SNHLY; CDR2 reads FYNNEI. Written as DNA, the CDR3 is TGTGCCAGCAGTGAAATGAGGGACAGTGCGGGTGGTTTT. Translation gives CASSEMRDSAGGF.

The chain has TRBV6-1 and TRBJ1-2; TRBD1 might be the D (5 bases). CDR1 MNHNS and CDR2 SASEGT come from the germline V gene. V lost 0 bases, J lost 4 bases, and 12 bases lay in between. This CDR3 is 15 amino acids long. CDR3 coding DNA: TGTGCCAGCAGTGAAGCCATTTTGGGGGGCTATGGCTACACCTTC. Protein product: CASSEAILGGYGYTF.

V gene TRBV7-8 combines with J gene TRBJ2-4; tentative D call: TRBD2 (5 bases). This CDR3 comprises 16 residues. Germline V CDR1 and CDR2: SGHVS, FQNEAQ. Trimming left V 0 bases short and J 0 bases short, with 9 bases between. The CDR3 reads CASSLADSLAKNIQYF. The CDR3, as DNA: TGTGCCAGCAGCTTAGCGGACTCTCTAGCCAAAAACATTCAGTACTTC.

V is TRBV5-1 and J is TRBJ1-2, with unresolved D. Trimming took 4 bases from V and 7 from J, leaving 17 bases between them. The CDR3 extends over 14 amino acids. Looked up from germline, CDR1 is SGHRS and CDR2 is YFSETQ. The CDR3 sequence is CASSPNPDSGGYTF. CDR3 bases: TGCGCCAGCAGCCCGAATCCGGACTCAGGTGGCTACACCTTC. Combining the CDR3 with reference TRBV5-1 and TRBJ1-2 gives the whole variable domain KAGVTQTPRYLIKTRGQQVTLSCSPISGHRSVSWYQQTPGQGLQFLFEYFSETQRNKGNFPGRFSGRQFSNSRSEMNVSTLELGDSALYLCASSPNPDSGGYTFGSGTRLTVV.

V usage is TRBV10-3 and J usage is TRBJ1-5; D unresolved. The germline V and J ends were trimmed by 4 bases and 7 bases, with 11 bases remaining between them. The CDR3 is 13 amino acids. The germline CDR1 and CDR2 sequences are ENHRY and SYGVKD. CDR3 bases: TGTGCCATCAGTGGCAGCGAAGCCCAGCCCCAGCATTTT. It yields the protein CAISGSEAQPQHF.

This clone has ten or more counts. This chain joins TRBV19 and TRBJ1-2; D perhaps matches TRBD1 (5 bases). CDR3 length: 15 residues. The germline CDR1 and CDR2 sequences are LNHDA and SQIVND (reference sequence). Trimming took 4 bases from V and 8 from J, leaving 20 bases between them. Here the CDR3 DNA reads TGTGCCAGTAGTACGTACGGGACGGAACGGCGGGGCTACACCTTC. This codes for CASSTYGTERRGYTF.

V is TRBV5-4 and J is TRBJ1-2; no firm D call. The CDR3 is 15 residues long. V lost 4 bases, J lost 0 bases, and 13 bases lay in between. Germline V gene lookup returns CDR1 SGHNT and CDR2 YYREEE (reference sequence). The DNA for the CDR3 is TGTGCCAGCAGCCCCCGGGCCTTAGCTAACTATGGCTACACCTTC. This gives the protein CASSPRALANYGYTF.

The V gene is TRBV29-1, the J gene TRBJ1-1; D might be TRBD1 (6 bases). V shed 6 bases and J shed 2 bases, with 16 bases lying between them. Germline V gene sequence: CDR1 SQVTM, CDR2 ANQGSEA. CDR3 size: 14 residues. CDR3 coding DNA: TGCAGCGTAACGTATAACAGGGCTAACACTGAAGCTTTCTTT. Its translation: CSVTYNRANTEAFF.